The clone carrying this T cell receptor beta chain has at least ten counts. This record comes from a study of CD8 T cells in ankylosing spondylitis. The CDR3 runs 15 residues. V shed 2 bases and J shed 5 bases, with 16 bases lying between them. Germline lookup yields CDR1 SGHRS and CDR2 YFSETQ. TCRdb called the 5' RACE reads again in MiXCR, with one record for every CDR3 protein. The table includes roughly 25,000 distinct CDR3 sequences, roughly a sixth detected once. The sequenced sample was blood. The chain carries TRBV5-1 and TRBJ2-5; no clear D. This TCR was recovered from a male donor with ankylosing spondylitis or in good health (not recorded which). CDR3 DNA: TGCGCCAGCAGCTTCATGGACCCGAAGCTGGAGACCCAGTACTTC. Translation: CASSFMDPKLETQYF.